This passage covers 30 T cell receptor beta chains from one sample sequenced in a study of CD8 T cells in ankylosing spondylitis. No cognate antigen is known for these TCRs. TCRdb recomputed calls from the 5' RACE reads with MiXCR, one row per CDR3 protein. The sample shows fewer than 450,000 distinct CDR3 sequences, roughly a sixth of them seen only once. General study points: Seemingly characteristic of ankylosing spondylitis blood was a TCR beta motif consisting of about 8 highly homologous variants.

The sequenced sample consisted of blood, either unsorted or a sorted T cell fraction (not recorded which). These receptors were obtained from a male donor with ankylosing spondylitis.

This clonotype has just a few counts. The chain is built from TRBV27 and TRBJ1-1, with D uncertain. CDR1 and CDR2 from the germline V gene are MNHEY and SMNVEV (reference sequence). V dropped 8 bases and J dropped 2 bases, with 12 bases sitting between them. The CDR3 totals 13 residues. The CDR3 DNA is TGTGCCAGCTCGAGAAACAGAAACACTGAAGCTTTCTTT. It codes for CASSRNRNTEAFF.

The rearrangement joins TRBV7-9 to TRBJ2-2, with a weak D call TRBD1 (5 bases). Trimming cost V 9 bases and J 3 bases, with 14 bases left between them. From germline, CDR1 is SEHNR and CDR2 FQNEAQ (reference sequence). The CDR3 has 14 residues. Here the CDR3 reads CASRTDRDTGELFF. The DNA for the CDR3 is TGTGCCAGTAGAACCGACAGAGACACCGGGGAGCTGTTTTTT.

This clonotype was seen a handful of times. This chain connects TRBV12-3 or TRBV12-4 to TRBJ1-4; unclear D gene. V was clipped by 5 bases and J by 4 bases, with 14 bases between them. The CDR3 is 15 residues long. The CDR3 region has the DNA TGTGCCAGCAGTGCTTTCAAGGGCCTTAATGAAAAACTGTTTTTT. Translation gives CASSAFKGLNEKLFF.

The chain links TRBV30 to TRBJ2-7; possible D gene TRBD1, 5 bases. Looked up from germline, CDR1 is GTSNPN and CDR2 is SVGIG (reference sequence). The V end was cut by 1 base, the J end by 4 bases, with 8 bases between. CDR3 size: 12 residues. In nucleotides, the CDR3 is TGTGCCTGGAGTGACAGGAAATACGAGCAGTACTTC. It translates to CAWSDRKYEQYF.

The V call is TRBV7-9, the J call TRBJ2-5; D unresolved. V was trimmed by 1 base and J by 5 bases, leaving 11 bases between them. Germline CDR1 and CDR2: SEHNR and FQNEAQ (reference sequence). The length of the CDR3 is 14 residues. The CDR3 reads CASSLVGLVETQYF. Written as DNA, the CDR3 is TGTGCCAGCAGCTTAGTAGGTCTAGTTGAGACCCAGTACTTC.

This clonotype came up many times. CDR3 sequence (DNA): TGCAGTGCTCCCACCCGGGGAAGCAATCAGCCCCAGCATTTT. Protein: CSAPTRGSNQPQHF. The V and J genes are TRBV20-1 and TRBJ1-5; D not certain. V gave up 5 bases and J gave up 1 base, with 12 bases separating them. The CDR3 runs to 14 residues. Germline V gene sequence: CDR1 DFQATT, CDR2 SNEGSKA (reference sequence).

This clonotype was counted a few times. V gene TRBV6-1 combines with J gene TRBJ2-3; the D gene is possibly TRBD1 (5 bases). The germline V gene has CDR1 MNHNS and CDR2 SASEGT. The CDR3 consists of 14 residues. V lost 2 bases and J 3 bases, leaving 9 bases between the germline ends. CDR3 nucleotides: TGTGCCAGCAGTGAATTGAAGGGGACAGATACGCAGTATTTT. It yields the protein CASSELKGTDTQYF.

This clonotype was seen a few times. The genes are TRBV10-3 and TRBJ2-3; 11 positions match TRBD2. With 2 bases clipped from V and 2 bases from J, the junction kept 6 bases outside the gene matches. From germline, CDR1 is ENHRY and CDR2 SYGVKD. There are 17 residues in the CDR3. Here the CDR3 reads CAISERGLAEYTDTQYF. CDR3 nucleotides: TGTGCCATCAGTGAGAGGGGACTAGCGGAGTACACAGATACGCAGTATTTT.

The table lists this clonotype with a few counts. This rearrangement joins TRBV12-3 or TRBV12-4 to TRBJ1-2; D is unclear. Between the trimmed V and J ends, which lost 5 bases and 6 bases, there was a span of 16 bases. The CDR3 spans 14 residues. CDR3 sequence: CASSPGERLNGYTF. As DNA, the CDR3 is TGTGCCAGCAGTCCGGGAGAGAGATTGAATGGCTACACCTTC.

This clonotype was found a few times. The rearrangement uses TRBV11-2 and TRBJ2-6; tentative D call: TRBD1 (6 bases). The CDR3 covers 18 residues. The germline V gene encodes CDR1 SGHAT and CDR2 FQNNGV. The germline V and J ends were trimmed by 5 bases and 2 bases, with 19 bases remaining between them. The DNA for the CDR3 is TGTGCCAGCAGCCCTCAAGGGCACAGGGTCCCTGGGGCCAACGTCCTGACTTTC. Residues: CASSPQGHRVPGANVLTF.

This clonotype appeared a few times. This chain joins TRBV27 and TRBJ2-7; D is perhaps TRBD2 (5 bases). From germline, CDR1 is MNHEY and CDR2 SMNVEV (reference sequence). Trimming pared 6 bases from V and 3 bases from J, leaving 12 bases between. The CDR3 is made up of 13 amino acids. CDR3 DNA sequence: TGTGCCAGCAGGAGGGCCTCCTTCTACGAGCAGTACTTC. Its protein product is CASRRASFYEQYF.

A few counts support this clonotype. The chain has TRBV5-1 and TRBJ1-2; no definite D call. V lost 0 bases and J lost 1, with 7 bases in between. This CDR3 is built from 14 residues. In germline, CDR1 is SGHRS, CDR2 YFSETQ. The CDR3 loop is CASSLGHLNYGYTF. For the CDR3, the DNA is TGCGCCAGCAGCTTGGGACATCTTAACTATGGCTACACCTTC.

The chain links TRBV28 to TRBJ1-2; no firm D call. V dropped 8 bases and J dropped 5 bases, with 12 bases sitting between them. The CDR3 has 12 amino acids. Germline-derived CDR1 and CDR2 are MDHEN and SYDVKM. For the CDR3, the DNA is TGTGCCAGCGGGGATGGGAGATATGGCTACACCTTC. It codes for CASGDGRYGYTF.

This clonotype was recorded a few times. The chain joins TRBV5-3 to TRBJ1-1; D not certain. TRBV5-3 is sorted into the ORF group, with uncertain function. Trimming removed 3 bases at V and 5 bases at J, with 17 bases between. The length of the CDR3 is 15 residues. The CDR3 DNA sequence: TGTGCCAGAAGCTGGCCCGCGGGCGCCCGGACTGAAGCTTTCTTT. Protein product: CARSWPAGARTEAFF.

There are a few counts of this clonotype. V gene TRBV12-3 or TRBV12-4 combines with J gene TRBJ1-1, with D unclear. The CDR3 runs to 13 residues. Trimming left V 6 bases short and J 10 bases short, with 18 bases between. CDR3 nucleotide sequence: TGTGCCAGCAGCCGGACCGGAAGGGAGGTAGCTTTCTTT. It is translated as CASSRTGREVAFF.

The gene calls are TRBV12-3 or TRBV12-4 and TRBJ2-3; no reliable D call. This CDR3 has 11 amino acids. Trimming left V 5 bases short and J 6 bases short, with 6 bases between. The CDR3, as DNA: TGTGCCAGCAGTCCGTGGGATACGCAGTATTTT. Protein: CASSPWDTQYF.

The rearrangement joins TRBV18 to TRBJ2-7; either TRBD1 or TRBD2 may supply D (5 bases each). Germline CDR1 is KGHSH and CDR2 is LQKENI. V was pared by 5 bases and J by 3 bases, with 11 bases between. CDR3 length: 13 amino acids. For the CDR3, the DNA is TGTGCCAGCTCAACCGGGGCGAACTACGAGCAGTACTTC. Its translation is CASSTGANYEQYF.

This chain joins TRBV7-2 and TRBJ2-1; 7 nucleotides align to TRBD1. The CDR3 sequence is 13 residues long. Germline V gene sequence: CDR1 SGHTA, CDR2 FQGNSA. V lost 3 bases, J lost 10 bases, and 6 bases stayed unmatched. Written as DNA, the CDR3 is TGTGCCAGCAGCTTTCGACAGGGAAGCGAGCAGTTCTTC. Protein product: CASSFRQGSEQFF.

This clonotype was counted only a few times. The chain couples TRBV20-1 to TRBJ2-7, with D hard to call. CDR1 and CDR2 (germline): DFQATT, SNEGSKA (reference sequence). The CDR3 sequence is 11 residues long. V was pared by 2 bases and J by 4 bases, with 6 bases between. This CDR3 is CSARRAYEQYF. CDR3 in DNA: TGCAGTGCTAGACGAGCTTACGAGCAGTACTTC.

V gene TRBV20-1 combines with J gene TRBJ2-7; 8 nucleotides line up with TRBD2. This CDR3 has 12 amino acids. Germline assignment: CDR1 DFQATT and CDR2 SNEGSKA (reference sequence). J gave up 1 base and V 6 bases, and 2 bases lay outside the gene matches. The CDR3 region has the DNA TGCAGTGCGGGACTAGGGTCCTACGAGCAGTACTTC. Encoded protein: CSAGLGSYEQYF.

This clonotype was counted between two and nine times. The rearrangement joins TRBV27 to TRBJ1-2; D uncertain. CDR1 and CDR2 from the germline V gene are MNHEY and SMNVEV (reference sequence). The V gene lost 4 bases and the J gene lost 1 base, with 7 bases spanning the gap. The CDR3 is made up of 13 amino acids. In DNA form, the CDR3 reads TGTGCCAGCAGTTGGGCCAGTAACTATGGCTACACCTTC. This codes for CASSWASNYGYTF.

The V and J genes are TRBV4-2 and TRBJ2-5; TRBD1 matches at 7 bases. Germline CDR1 LGHNA, CDR2 YNFKEQ. The J segment lost 0 bases and the V segment lost 2 bases, leaving 18 bases of the junction unmatched. The CDR3 extends over 20 amino acids. The CDR3: CASSQSAQPPGQEYQETQYF. Here the CDR3 DNA reads TGTGCCAGCAGCCAATCGGCCCAGCCCCCTGGACAGGAGTACCAAGAGACCCAGTACTTC.

V and J are TRBV12-3 or TRBV12-4 and TRBJ1-2; D not certain. CDR3 length: 11 residues. Trimming took off 1 base at V and 8 bases at J, with 5 bases between the two ends. This chain's CDR3 is CASSLGSGYTF. The DNA for the CDR3 is TGTGCCAGCAGTTTAGGCTCCGGCTACACCTTC.

As DNA, the CDR3 is TGCAGTGCTAGTGCCCAGGTGCCCTACAATGAGCAGTTCTTC. Its translation: CSASAQVPYNEQFF. The rearrangement uses TRBV20-1 and TRBJ2-1; D not certain. CDR3 length: 14 residues. Trimming shortened V by 3 bases and J by 2 bases, and 11 bases separated the two germline ends. Germline V gene lookup returns CDR1 DFQATT and CDR2 SNEGSKA (reference sequence).

This clonotype was seen only a few times. V usage is TRBV2 and J usage is TRBJ2-3; 15 positions match TRBD2. This CDR3 region has 19 residues. Per germline, CDR1 SNHLY and CDR2 FYNNEI. V lost 6 bases, J lost 1 base, and 11 bases stayed unmatched. CDR3 protein: CASSLRGTSGGKGTDTQYF. The CDR3 DNA reads as TGTGCCAGCAGCCTTCGAGGGACTAGCGGGGGGAAAGGCACAGATACGCAGTATTTT.

This clonotype was recorded a few times. The rearrangement links TRBV27 to TRBJ1-1; perhaps TRBD1 as D (5 bases). V lost 4 bases to trimming and J lost 7 bases, with 22 bases between them. Germline V CDR1 and CDR2: MNHEY, SMNVEV (reference sequence). This CDR3 spans 16 amino acids. This CDR3 reads CASSSLEMGEKDEAFF. The CDR3 coding sequence is TGTGCCAGCAGTTCTCTCGAGATGGGGGAGAAGGATGAAGCTTTCTTT.

This clonotype was detected a few times. V and J are TRBV5-1 and TRBJ1-2, with TRBD1 identical over 7 bases. CDR1 and CDR2 (germline): SGHRS, YFSETQ. This CDR3 region has 12 residues. V shed 4 bases and J 6 bases; nucleotides not matched to a gene: 3. The CDR3 nucleotides are TGCGCCAGCAGCGTCACAGGGGATGGCTACACCTTC. Amino acids: CASSVTGDGYTF.

CDR3 in amino acids: CATCRDRVTDTQYF. In nucleotides, the CDR3 is TGTGCCACATGCCGGGACAGGGTGACAGATACGCAGTATTTT. This chain connects TRBV5-6 to TRBJ2-3; 9 nucleotides line up with TRBD1. The CDR3 loop spans 14 amino acids. The J segment lost 3 bases and the V segment lost 9 bases, leaving 8 bases of the junction unmatched. The germline gives CDR1 SGHDT, CDR2 YYEEEE.

This clonotype has more than one count but fewer than ten. The V call is TRBV5-1, the J call TRBJ2-5; 10 bases agree with TRBD1. The germline V gene encodes CDR1 SGHRS and CDR2 YFSETQ. There are 16 residues in the CDR3. V dropped 4 bases and J dropped 5; count of bases not matched to a gene: 11. The CDR3 reads CASSPGQGGSGETQYF. CDR3 coding DNA: TGCGCCAGCAGCCCCGGACAGGGGGGATCCGGGGAGACCCAGTACTTC.

V gene TRBV4-1 combines with J gene TRBJ2-3, with D possibly TRBD1 on 5 matching bases. Germline CDR1 reads MGHRA; CDR2 reads YSYEKL. V dropped 4 bases and J dropped 0 bases, with 14 bases sitting between them. The CDR3 sequence is 16 residues long. The CDR3 is CASSRGAGPSTDTQYF. The CDR3 DNA is TGCGCCAGCAGCCGAGGAGCAGGGCCTAGCACAGATACGCAGTATTTT.